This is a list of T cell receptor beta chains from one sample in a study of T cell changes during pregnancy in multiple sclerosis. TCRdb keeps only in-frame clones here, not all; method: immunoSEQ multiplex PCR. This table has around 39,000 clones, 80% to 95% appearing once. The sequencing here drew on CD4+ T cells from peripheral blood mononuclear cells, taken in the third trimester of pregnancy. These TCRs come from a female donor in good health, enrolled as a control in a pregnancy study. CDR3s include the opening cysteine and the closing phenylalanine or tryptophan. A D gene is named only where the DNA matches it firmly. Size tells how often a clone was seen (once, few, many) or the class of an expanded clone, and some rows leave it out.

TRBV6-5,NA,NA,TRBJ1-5,CASSYRQGGNQPQHF,TGTGCCAGCAGTTACAGGCAAGGGGGCAATCAGCCCCAGCATTTT
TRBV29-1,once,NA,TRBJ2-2,CSVDWGPGTGELFF,TGCAGCGTTGACTGGGGGCCCGGAACCGGGGAGCTGTTTTTT
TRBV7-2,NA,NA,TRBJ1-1,CASSLGGQNTEAFF,TGTGCCAGCAGCTTAGGGGGACAGAACACTGAAGCTTTCTTT
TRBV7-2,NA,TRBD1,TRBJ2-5,CASSFITGEQETQYF,TGTGCCAGCAGCTTCATAACAGGGGAGCAAGAGACCCAGTACTTC
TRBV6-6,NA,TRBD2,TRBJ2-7,CASSLKRGDSYEQYF,TGTGCCAGCAGTCTGAAGCGGGGGGACTCCTACGAGCAGTACTTC
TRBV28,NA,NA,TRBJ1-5,CASGAGIQPQHF,TGTGCCAGCGGAGCAGGGATTCAGCCCCAGCATTTT
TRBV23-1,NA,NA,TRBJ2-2,CAILRGSNTGELFF,TGCGCCATCTTAAGGGGCTCGAACACCGGGGAGCTGTTTTTT
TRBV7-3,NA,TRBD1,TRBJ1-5,CASSPLDRVVHQPQHF,TGTGCCAGCAGCCCTCTAGACAGGGTGGTCCATCAGCCCCAGCATTTT
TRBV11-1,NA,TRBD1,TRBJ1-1,CASSSRQGKAFF,TGTGCCAGCAGCTCCAGACAGGGGAAAGCTTTCTTT
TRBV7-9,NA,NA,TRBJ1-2,CASSLREEGRSTF,TGTGCCAGCAGCCTCAGGGAGGAGGGACGCTCCACCTTC
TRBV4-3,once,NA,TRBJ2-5,CASSPSAGSQETQYF,TGCGCCAGCAGCCCCTCGGCGGGGTCCCAAGAGACCCAGTACTTC
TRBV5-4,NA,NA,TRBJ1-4,CASSPGGRPYEKLFF,TGTGCCAGCAGCCCCGGCGGCCGCCCCTATGAAAAACTGTTTTTT
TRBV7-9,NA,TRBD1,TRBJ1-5,CASSLGTGRNQPQHF,TGTGCCAGCAGCTTGGGGACAGGGAGAAATCAGCCCCAGCATTTT
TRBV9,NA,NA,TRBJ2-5,CASSVGVGRQETQYF,TGTGCCAGCAGCGTAGGGGTGGGGCGTCAAGAGACCCAGTACTTC
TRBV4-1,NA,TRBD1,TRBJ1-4,CASSQGVGTGDEKLFF,TGCGCCAGCAGCCAAGGAGTTGGGACAGGGGATGAAAAACTGTTTTTT
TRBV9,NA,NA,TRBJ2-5,CASSVGVGSEETQYF,TGTGCCAGCAGCGTAGGGGTTGGCTCGGAGGAGACCCAGTACTTC
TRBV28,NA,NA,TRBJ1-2,CASSLSGNGYTF,TGTGCCAGCAGTTTATCAGGGAATGGCTACACCTTC
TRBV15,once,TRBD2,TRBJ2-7,CATSGTRWLAGGISSYEQYF,TGTGCCACCAGCGGAACTAGGTGGCTAGCGGGGGGGATCAGCTCCTACGAGCAGTACTTC
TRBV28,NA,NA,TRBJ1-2,CASSTAGNYGYTF,TGTGCCAGCAGCACCGCAGGGAACTATGGCTACACCTTC
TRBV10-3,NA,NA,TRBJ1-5,CAISEKADYQPQHF,TGTGCCATCAGCGAGAAAGCGGATTATCAGCCCCAGCATTTT
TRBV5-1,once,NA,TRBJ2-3,CASSTEKPTDTQYF,TGCGCCAGCAGCACGGAGAAGCCCACAGATACGCAGTATTTT
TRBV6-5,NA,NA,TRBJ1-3,CASSYYDRGNTIYF,TGTGCCAGCAGTTACTACGACAGGGGAAACACCATATATTTT
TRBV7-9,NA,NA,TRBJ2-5,CASSSKQGSWETQYF,TGTGCCAGCAGCTCAAAACAGGGATCTTGGGAGACCCAGTACTTC
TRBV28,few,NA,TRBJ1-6,CASSLSRQYNSPLHF,TGTGCCAGCAGTTTATCCAGGCAGTATAATTCACCCCTCCACTTT